Below, 13 T cell receptor beta chains from the same sample are listed, as sequenced in a study of CD8 T cells in ankylosing spondylitis. TCRdb re-derived calls from the 5' RACE reads in MiXCR, one entry per CDR3 protein. The data hold more than 300,000 distinct CDR3 sequences, with roughly 8% observed a single time. Study-level points and caveats: Within ankylosing spondylitis blood, a TCR beta motif made up of seven to nine highly homologous variants appeared to be characteristic.

No antigen is known for these receptors. The sequenced material came from blood, either unsorted or a sorted T cell fraction (not recorded which). Receptor source: a male donor with ankylosing spondylitis.

The rearrangement links TRBV20-1 to TRBJ2-3; D unresolved. The CDR3 sequence is 12 residues long. V shed 6 bases and J shed 10 bases, with 17 bases lying between them. Germline values: CDR1 DFQATT, CDR2 SNEGSKA (reference sequence). The CDR3 DNA sequence: TGCAGTGCCGGACGAGCTCCAACGTCGCAGTATTTT. This sequence encodes CSAGRAPTSQYF.

This chain links TRBV14 with TRBJ2-5; perhaps TRBD1 as D (6 bases). The germline CDR1 and CDR2 sequences are SGHDN and FVKESK. V was pared by 4 bases and J by 2 bases, with 14 bases between. CDR3 length: 15 amino acids. The CDR3 reads CASSPLTGIQETQYF. The CDR3 DNA reads as TGTGCCAGCAGCCCGCTTACAGGGATTCAAGAGACCCAGTACTTC.

The table lists this clonotype with a few counts. The chain joins TRBV7-2 to TRBJ2-1; the D gene could be TRBD1 or TRBD2 (5 bases each). The CDR3 sequence is 17 residues long. The germline V and J ends were trimmed by 0 bases and 1 base, with 13 bases remaining between them. Germline assignment: CDR1 SGHTA and CDR2 FQGNSA. The CDR3 is CASSLARGSRSYNEQFF. The CDR3 nucleotides read TGTGCCAGCAGCTTAGCGAGGGGAAGTCGGTCCTACAATGAGCAGTTCTTC.

This clonotype was detected ten times or more. The V and J genes are TRBV29-1 and TRBJ2-5; unclear D gene. Germline lookup yields CDR1 SQVTM and CDR2 ANQGSEA. The CDR3 has 10 residues. With 1 base removed from V and 5 bases from J, the gap between germline ends came to 2 bases. CDR3 sequence: CSVEVETQYF. As DNA, the CDR3 is TGCAGCGTTGAAGTGGAGACCCAGTACTTC.

The sample holds a few counts of this clonotype. The J gene is TRBJ2-3, the V gene TRBV20-1; D ambiguous. V gave up 6 bases and J gave up 0 bases, with 16 bases separating them. Germline V gene data show CDR1 as DFQATT and CDR2 as SNEGSKA (reference sequence). CDR3 size: 15 residues. The chain's CDR3 is CSAPWTLTSTDTQYF. The CDR3 nucleotides read TGCAGTGCCCCCTGGACGTTAACTAGCACAGATACGCAGTATTTT.

The CDR3 coding sequence is TGTGCCAGCAGTTCACGGACTAGCGGGAGGGGTGAGCAGTTCTTC. Amino acids: CASSSRTSGRGEQFF. The gene calls are TRBV12-3 or TRBV12-4 and TRBJ2-1; 15 nucleotides agree with TRBD2. With V trimmed by 4 bases and J by 9 bases, 4 bases remained unmatched. This CDR3 spans 15 amino acids.

This clonotype was picked up many times. The chain combines TRBV10-3 with TRBJ1-1; D is uncertain. The CDR3 runs 15 residues. The V end was cut by 0 bases, the J end by 2 bases, with 10 bases between. The germline gives CDR1 ENHRY, CDR2 SYGVKD. The CDR3 DNA is TGTGCCATCAGTGAGTCTCCAGCGGCAAACACTGAAGCTTTCTTT. Protein sequence: CAISESPAANTEAFF.

The chain combines TRBV2 with TRBJ1-1, with D possibly being TRBD1 (6 bases). Germline values: CDR1 SNHLY, CDR2 FYNNEI. V lost 5 bases, J lost 8 bases, and 21 bases lay in between. This CDR3 spans 15 amino acids. CDR3 loop: CASSSPGGAVEEAFF. CDR3 nucleotide sequence: TGTGCCAGCAGTTCCCCGGGGGGGGCGGTTGAAGAAGCTTTCTTT.

The J gene is TRBJ1-5, the V gene TRBV12-3 or TRBV12-4; D uncertain. V was trimmed by 3 bases and J by 1 base, leaving 10 bases between them. This CDR3 is built from 15 residues. The CDR3 DNA reads TGTGCCAGCAGTTTCGACGGAGGAAGCAATCAGCCCCAGCATTTT. As protein: CASSFDGGSNQPQHF.

This clonotype came up a few times. The chain carries TRBV7-9 and TRBJ1-4, with D possibly being TRBD1 (5 bases). V lost 3 bases, J lost 0 bases, and 11 bases lay in between. This CDR3 region has 16 residues. The V gene's germline CDR1 is SEHNR and CDR2 FQNEAQ (reference sequence). For the CDR3, the DNA is TGTGCCAGCAGCTTCCCTGACAGCTCAACTAATGAAAAACTGTTTTTT. Protein sequence: CASSFPDSSTNEKLFF.

The chain uses TRBV6-5 and TRBJ2-2; D is uncertain. Germline lookup yields CDR1 MNHEY and CDR2 SVGAGI. The V end lost 4 bases, the J end lost 0 bases, and 9 bases lay between the germline ends. The CDR3 loop spans 15 amino acids. CDR3 DNA: TGTGCCAGCAGTTCCTCCAGTGCGAACACCGGGGAGCTGTTTTTT. Protein product: CASSSSSANTGELFF.

This clonotype was seen many times. The chain recombines TRBV4-1 with TRBJ2-7; 11 nucleotides align to TRBD2. From germline, CDR1 is MGHRA and CDR2 YSYEKL. The CDR3 loop spans 15 amino acids. Losses at the gene ends were 2 bases for V and 5 bases for J; bases not matched to a gene: 5. This CDR3 reads CASSQLRLAGNEQYF. CDR3 in DNA: TGCGCCAGCAGCCAACTACGACTAGCGGGAAACGAGCAGTACTTC.

In this sample, this clonotype turned up many times. V gene TRBV12-3 or TRBV12-4 combines with J gene TRBJ1-2; D might be TRBD1 (5 bases). V lost 0 bases to trimming and J lost 3 bases, with 14 bases between them. This CDR3 spans 16 amino acids. This CDR3 reads CASSLALSGRDYGYTF. CDR3 sequence (DNA): TGTGCCAGCAGTTTAGCCCTATCAGGGAGGGACTATGGCTACACCTTC.